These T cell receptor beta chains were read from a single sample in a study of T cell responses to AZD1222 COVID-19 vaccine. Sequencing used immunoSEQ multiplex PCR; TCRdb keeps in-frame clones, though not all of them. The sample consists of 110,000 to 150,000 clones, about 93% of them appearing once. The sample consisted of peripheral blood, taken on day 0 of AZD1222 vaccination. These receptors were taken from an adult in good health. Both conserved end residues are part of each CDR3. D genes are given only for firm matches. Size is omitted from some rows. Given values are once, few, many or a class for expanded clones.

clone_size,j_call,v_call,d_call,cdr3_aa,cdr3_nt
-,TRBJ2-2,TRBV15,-,CATSRDPGENTGELFF,TGTGCCACCAGCAGAGATCCGGGTGAGAACACCGGGGAGCTGTTTTTT
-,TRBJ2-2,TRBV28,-,CASRRTVSETGELFF,TGTGCCAGCAGACGGACAGTCTCGGAGACCGGGGAGCTGTTTTTT
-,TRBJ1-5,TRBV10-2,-,CASSEPGGNQHF,TGCGCCAGCAGTGAACCGGGGGGTAATCAGCATTTT
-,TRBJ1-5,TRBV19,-,CASSIMMGGRNQPQHF,TGTGCCAGTAGTATTATGATGGGGGGACGCAATCAGCCCCAGCATTTT
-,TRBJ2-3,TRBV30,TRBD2,CAWSMGLAGPTDTQYF,TGTGCCTGGAGTATGGGACTAGCGGGCCCCACAGATACGCAGTATTTT
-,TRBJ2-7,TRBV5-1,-,CASSLGVSGAYEQYF,TGCGCCAGCAGCTTGGGGGTCTCGGGCGCCTACGAGCAGTACTTC
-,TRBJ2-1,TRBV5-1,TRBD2,CASQLAGGSSYNEQFF,TGCGCCAGCCAGCTAGCGGGAGGGAGCTCCTACAATGAGCAGTTCTTC
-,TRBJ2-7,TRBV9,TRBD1,CASSPSRGTGFFYEQYF,TGTGCCAGCAGCCCGAGCCGGGGGACAGGGTTCTTCTACGAGCAGTACTTC
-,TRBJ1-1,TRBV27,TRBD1,CASSSWTGEVAFF,TGTGCCAGCAGTTCCTGGACAGGGGAGGTTGCTTTCTTT
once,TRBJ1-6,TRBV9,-,CASSVSQGDSPLHF,TGTGCCAGCAGCGTAAGTCAGGGAGACTCACCCCTCCACTTT
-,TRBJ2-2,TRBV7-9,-,CASSSQGMTGELFF,TGTGCCAGCAGCTCACAGGGAATGACCGGGGAGCTGTTTTTT
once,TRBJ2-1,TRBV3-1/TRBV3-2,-,CASSPRLGANEQFF,TGTGCCAGCAGCCCCAGACTAGGGGCCAATGAGCAGTTCTTC
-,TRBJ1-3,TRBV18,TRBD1,CASSPRTGTAGNTIYF,TGTGCCAGCTCACCAAGGACAGGGACAGCTGGAAACACCATATATTTT
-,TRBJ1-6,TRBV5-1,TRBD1,CASSGTGESLHF,TGCGCCAGCAGCGGGACAGGAGAATCCCTCCACTTT
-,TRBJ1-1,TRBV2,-,CASCAGLSWTEAFF,TGTGCCAGCTGTGCTGGGTTGAGTTGGACTGAAGCTTTCTTT
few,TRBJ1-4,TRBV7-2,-,CASSLLTRSEKLFF,TGTGCCAGCAGCTTATTAACCCGCAGTGAAAAACTGTTTTTT
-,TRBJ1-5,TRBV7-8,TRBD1,CASSLHRTGGRTQPQHF,TGTGCCAGCAGCCTACATAGGACAGGCGGGAGGACTCAGCCCCAGCATTTT
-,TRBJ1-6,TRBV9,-,CASSTQLSPLHF,TGTGCCAGCAGCACCCAATTATCACCCCTCCACTTT
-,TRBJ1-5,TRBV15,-,CATSRDHGNNQPQHF,TGTGCCACCAGCAGAGATCACGGAAACAATCAGCCCCAGCATTTT
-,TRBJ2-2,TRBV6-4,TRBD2,CASSDSGSTGELFF,TGTGCCAGCAGTGATAGCGGGAGCACCGGGGAGCTGTTTTTT
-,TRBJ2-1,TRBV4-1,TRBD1,CASSQDSPDRGNRNEQFF,TGCGCCAGCAGCCAAGATTCCCCGGACAGGGGAAATAGGAATGAGCAGTTCTTC
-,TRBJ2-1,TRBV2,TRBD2,CASRVTSGRGSEQFF,TGTGCCAGCAGGGTTACTAGCGGGAGGGGGAGTGAGCAGTTCTTC
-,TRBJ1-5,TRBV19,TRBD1,CASSDIQGGQPQHF,TGTGCCAGTAGTGACATTCAGGGGGGGCAGCCCCAGCATTTT
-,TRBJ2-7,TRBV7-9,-,CASSLDRREQYF,TGTGCCAGCAGCTTAGACAGGCGGGAGCAGTACTTC
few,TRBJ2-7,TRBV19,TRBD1,CASSDQAGGEQYF,TGTGCCAGTAGTGACCAAGCAGGGGGCGAGCAGTACTTC
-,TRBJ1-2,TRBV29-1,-,CSVVEGGGYTF,TGCAGCGTTGTTGAGGGTGGTGGCTACACCTTC
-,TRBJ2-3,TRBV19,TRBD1,CASSNGQAATDTQYF,TGTGCCAGTAGTAATGGACAGGCGGCCACAGATACGCAGTATTTT
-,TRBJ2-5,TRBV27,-,CASSRFGETQYF,TGTGCCAGCAGTCGATTCGGGGAGACCCAGTACTTC
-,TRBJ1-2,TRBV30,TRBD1,CAWTRGTGDPGYTF,TGTGCCTGGACCCGCGGGACAGGGGATCCTGGCTACACCTTC
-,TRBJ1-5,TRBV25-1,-,CASSEGGTFGNQPQHF,TGTGCCAGCAGTGAGGGAGGGACCTTCGGCAATCAGCCCCAGCATTTT
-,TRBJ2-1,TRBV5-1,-,CASTEVRGRNEQFF,TGCGCCAGCACCGAAGTCAGGGGTAGGAATGAGCAGTTCTTC
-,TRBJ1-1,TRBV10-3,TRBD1,CAISDPGQGPGAFF,TGTGCCATCAGTGATCCGGGACAGGGTCCCGGAGCTTTCTTT
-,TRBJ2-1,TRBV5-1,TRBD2,CASSFRTSGSVYEQFF,TGCGCCAGCAGCTTTAGGACTAGCGGGAGTGTATATGAGCAGTTCTTC
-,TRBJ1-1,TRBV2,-,CASSDPQGNTEAFF,TGTGCCAGCAGTGACCCCCAGGGTAACACTGAAGCTTTCTTT
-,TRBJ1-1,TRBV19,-,CASSIDSPGVAFF,TGTGCCAGTAGTATAGATAGCCCAGGGGTAGCTTTCTTT
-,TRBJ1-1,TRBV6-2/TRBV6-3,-,CASSPDGWGFNTEAFF,TGTGCCAGCAGCCCGGACGGTTGGGGTTTTAACACTGAAGCTTTCTTT
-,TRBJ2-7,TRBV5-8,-,CASTDYGTSEQYF,TGTGCCAGCACCGATTATGGGACCTCTGAGCAGTACTTC
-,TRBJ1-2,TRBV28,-,CASSPTVWEYGYTF,TGTGCCAGCAGCCCTACGGTGTGGGAATATGGCTACACCTTC
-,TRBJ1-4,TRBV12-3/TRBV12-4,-,CASSFAGLKLFF,TGTGCCAGCAGTTTTGCGGGACTCAAACTGTTTTTT
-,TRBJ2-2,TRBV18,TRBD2,CASSPRFSGSETGELFF,TGTGCCAGCTCACCACGATTTAGCGGGAGTGAGACCGGGGAGCTGTTTTTT
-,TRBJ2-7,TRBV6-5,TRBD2,CASSHTLADSEQYF,TGTGCCAGCAGCCACACACTAGCGGACAGCGAGCAGTACTTC
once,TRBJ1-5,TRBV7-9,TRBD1,CASSSDRGVNQPQHF,TGTGCCAGCAGCTCAGACAGGGGAGTCAATCAGCCCCAGCATTTT
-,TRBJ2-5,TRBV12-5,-,CASGLVLGQGGETQYF,TGTGCTAGTGGTTTGGTACTGGGGCAGGGTGGGGAGACCCAGTACTTC
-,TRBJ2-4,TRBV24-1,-,CATSASLAKNIQYF,TGTGCCACCAGCGCGTCCCTAGCCAAAAACATTCAGTACTTC
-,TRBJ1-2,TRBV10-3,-,CAISGDYGYTF,TGTGCCATCAGCGGGGACTATGGCTACACCTTC
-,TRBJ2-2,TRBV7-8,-,CASSPYRRGELFF,TGTGCCAGCAGCCCATACCGGAGGGGGGAGCTGTTTTTT
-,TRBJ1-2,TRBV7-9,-,CASSLGWRGEVHGYTF,TGTGCCAGCAGCTTAGGGTGGAGAGGGGAGGTTCATGGCTACACCTTC
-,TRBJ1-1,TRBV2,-,CASSEMPRSRAFF,TGTGCCAGCAGTGAAATGCCCCGATCGCGGGCTTTCTTT
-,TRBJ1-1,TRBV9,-,CASSVEAGVTTEAFF,TGTGCCAGCAGCGTAGAGGCAGGGGTAACCACTGAAGCTTTCTTT
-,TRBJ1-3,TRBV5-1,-,CASRTGSGNTIYF,TGCGCCAGCAGGACAGGCTCTGGAAACACCATATATTTT
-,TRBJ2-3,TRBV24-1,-,CATSEYSEADTQYF,TGTGCCACCAGTGAATATAGTGAGGCAGATACGCAGTATTTT
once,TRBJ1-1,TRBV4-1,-,CASSLQLGNTEAFF,TGCGCCAGCAGCCTCCAGCTAGGGAACACTGAAGCTTTCTTT